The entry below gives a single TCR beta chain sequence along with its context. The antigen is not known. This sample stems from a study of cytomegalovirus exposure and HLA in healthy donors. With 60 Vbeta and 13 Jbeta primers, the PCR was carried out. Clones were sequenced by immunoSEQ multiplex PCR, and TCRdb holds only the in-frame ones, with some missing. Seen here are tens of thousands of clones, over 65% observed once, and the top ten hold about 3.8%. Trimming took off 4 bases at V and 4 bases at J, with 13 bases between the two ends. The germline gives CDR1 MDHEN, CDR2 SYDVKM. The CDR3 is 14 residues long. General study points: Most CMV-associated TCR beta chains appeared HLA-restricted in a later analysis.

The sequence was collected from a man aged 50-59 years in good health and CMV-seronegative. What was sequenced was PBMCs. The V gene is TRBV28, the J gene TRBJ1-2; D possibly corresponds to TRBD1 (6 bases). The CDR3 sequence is CASSSVDSAYGYTF. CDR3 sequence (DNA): TGTGCCAGCAGTTCCGTGGACAGCGCCTATGGCTACACCTTC.